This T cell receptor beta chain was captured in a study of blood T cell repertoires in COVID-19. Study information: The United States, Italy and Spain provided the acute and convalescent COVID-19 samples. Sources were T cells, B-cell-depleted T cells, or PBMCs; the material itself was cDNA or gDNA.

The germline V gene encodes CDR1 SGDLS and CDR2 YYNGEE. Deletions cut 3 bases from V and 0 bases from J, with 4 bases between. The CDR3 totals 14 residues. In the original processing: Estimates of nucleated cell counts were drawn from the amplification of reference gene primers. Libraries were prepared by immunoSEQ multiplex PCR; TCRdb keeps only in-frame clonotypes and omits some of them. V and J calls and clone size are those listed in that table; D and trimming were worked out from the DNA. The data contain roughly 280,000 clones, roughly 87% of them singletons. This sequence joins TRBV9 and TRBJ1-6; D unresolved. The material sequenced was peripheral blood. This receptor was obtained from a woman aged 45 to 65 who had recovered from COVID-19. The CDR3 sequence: CASSDSSYNSPLHF. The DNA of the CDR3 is TGTGCCAGCAGCGACAGCTCCTATAATTCACCCCTCCACTTT. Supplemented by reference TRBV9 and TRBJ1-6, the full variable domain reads DSGVTQTPKHLITATGQRVTLRCSPRSGDLSVYWYQQSLDQGLQFLIQYYNGEERAKGNILERFSAQQFPDLHSELNLSSLELGDSALYFCASSDSSYNSPLHFGNGTRLTVT.